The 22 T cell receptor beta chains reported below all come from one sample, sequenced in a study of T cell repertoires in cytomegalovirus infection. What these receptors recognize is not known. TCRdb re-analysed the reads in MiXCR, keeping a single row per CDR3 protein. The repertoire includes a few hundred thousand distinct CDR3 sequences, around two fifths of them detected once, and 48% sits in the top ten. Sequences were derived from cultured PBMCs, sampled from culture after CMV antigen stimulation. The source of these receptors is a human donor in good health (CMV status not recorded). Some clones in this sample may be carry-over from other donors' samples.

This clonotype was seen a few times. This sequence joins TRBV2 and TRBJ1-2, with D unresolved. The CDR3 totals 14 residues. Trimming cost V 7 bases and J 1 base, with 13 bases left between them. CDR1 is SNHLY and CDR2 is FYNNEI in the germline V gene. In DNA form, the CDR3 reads TGTGCCAGCAAGTCCCGTCCCGTTAACTATGGCTACACCTTC. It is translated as CASKSRPVNYGYTF.

The DNA of the CDR3 is TGTGCCAGTAGTGGGACAACCACCTACGAGCAGTACTTC. This codes for CASSGTTTYEQYF. The chain has TRBV19 and TRBJ2-7; TRBD1 is a possible D gene (6 bases). With 5 bases removed from V and 2 bases from J, the gap between germline ends came to 10 bases. Looked up from germline, CDR1 is LNHDA and CDR2 is SQIVND (reference sequence). The length of the CDR3 is 13 residues.

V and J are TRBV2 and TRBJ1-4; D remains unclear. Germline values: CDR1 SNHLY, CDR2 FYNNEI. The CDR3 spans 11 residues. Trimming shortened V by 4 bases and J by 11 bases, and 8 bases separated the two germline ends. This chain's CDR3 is CASSVGLKLFF. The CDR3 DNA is TGTGCCAGCAGTGTAGGTCTGAAACTGTTTTTT.

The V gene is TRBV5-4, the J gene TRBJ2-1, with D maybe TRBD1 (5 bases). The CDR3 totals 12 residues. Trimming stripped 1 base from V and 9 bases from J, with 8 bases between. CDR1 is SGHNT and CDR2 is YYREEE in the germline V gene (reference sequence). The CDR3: CASSLLGPEQFF. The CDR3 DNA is TGTGCCAGCAGCTTGTTGGGGCCTGAGCAGTTCTTC. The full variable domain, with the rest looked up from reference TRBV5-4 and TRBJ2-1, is ETGVTQSPTHLIKTRGQQVTLRCSSQSGHNTVSWYQQALGQGPQFIFQYYREEENGRGNFPPRFSGLQFPNYSSELNVNALELDDSALYLCASSLLGPEQFFGPGTRLTVL.

Here the CDR3 reads CASSFTHRGTTF. In nucleotides, the CDR3 is TGTGCCAGCAGTTTTACCCATCGAGGGACCACCTTC. The genes are TRBV12-3 or TRBV12-4 and TRBJ1-2, with D possibly matching TRBD1 (5 bases). The CDR3 is made up of 12 amino acids. Trimming removed 3 bases from V and 13 bases from J, with 15 bases in between.

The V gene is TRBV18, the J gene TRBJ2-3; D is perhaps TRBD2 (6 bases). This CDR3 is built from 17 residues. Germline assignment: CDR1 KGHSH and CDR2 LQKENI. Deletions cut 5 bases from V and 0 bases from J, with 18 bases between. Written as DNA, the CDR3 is TGTGCCAGCTCAGTTAACCCCGGGGGATGGAGCACAGATACGCAGTATTTT. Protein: CASSVNPGGWSTDTQYF.

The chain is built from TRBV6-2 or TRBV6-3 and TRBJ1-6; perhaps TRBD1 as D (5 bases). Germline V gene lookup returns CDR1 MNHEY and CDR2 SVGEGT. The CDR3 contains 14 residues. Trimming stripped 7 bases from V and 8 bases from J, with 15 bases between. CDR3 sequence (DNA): TGTGCCAGCAAGGAACGGCAGGGAGATTCACCCCTCCACTTT. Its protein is CASKERQGDSPLHF.

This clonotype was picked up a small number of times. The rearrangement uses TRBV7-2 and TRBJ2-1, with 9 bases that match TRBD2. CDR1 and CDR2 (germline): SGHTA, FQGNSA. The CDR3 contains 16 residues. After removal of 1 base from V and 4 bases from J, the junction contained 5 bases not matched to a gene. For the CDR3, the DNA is TGTGCCAGCAGCTTAGTGGCGGGGGGGGGGTACAATGAGCAGTTCTTC. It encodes CASSLVAGGGYNEQFF. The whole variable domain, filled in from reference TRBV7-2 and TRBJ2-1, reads GAGVSQSPSNKVTEKGKDVELRCDPISGHTALYWYRQSLGQGLEFLIYFQGNSAPDKSGLPSDRFSAERTGGSVSTLTIQRTQQEDSAVYLCASSLVAGGGYNEQFFGPGTRLTVL.

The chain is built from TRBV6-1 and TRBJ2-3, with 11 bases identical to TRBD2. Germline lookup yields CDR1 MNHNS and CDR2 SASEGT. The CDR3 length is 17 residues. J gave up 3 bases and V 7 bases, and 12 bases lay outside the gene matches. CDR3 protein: CASTKPPGTSGTDTQYF. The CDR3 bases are TGTGCCAGCACCAAACCACCCGGGACTAGCGGAACAGATACGCAGTATTTT.

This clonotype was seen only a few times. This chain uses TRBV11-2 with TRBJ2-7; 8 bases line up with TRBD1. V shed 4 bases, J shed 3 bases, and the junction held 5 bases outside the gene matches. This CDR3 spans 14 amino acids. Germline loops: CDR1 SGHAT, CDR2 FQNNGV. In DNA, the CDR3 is TGTGCCAGCAGCTCGAACAGGGGGTACTACGAGCAGTACTTC. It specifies CASSSNRGYYEQYF.

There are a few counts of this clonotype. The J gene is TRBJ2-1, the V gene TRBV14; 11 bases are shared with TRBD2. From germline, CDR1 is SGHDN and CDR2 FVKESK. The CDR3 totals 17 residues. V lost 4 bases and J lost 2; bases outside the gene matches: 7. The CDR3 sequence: CASSPYLLAGAYNEQFF. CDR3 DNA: TGTGCCAGCAGCCCCTACTTACTAGCGGGGGCCTACAATGAGCAGTTCTTC.

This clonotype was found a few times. CDR3 sequence reads: CASSLALAIKQYF. The CDR3 nucleotides read TGTGCCAGCAGCCTCGCCCTAGCTATCAAGCAGTACTTC. This sequence joins TRBV11-2 and TRBJ2-7, with D maybe TRBD2 (5 bases). CDR3 length equals 13 residues. From germline, CDR1 is SGHAT and CDR2 FQNNGV. The ends were cut back, 5 bases at V and 8 bases at J, with 16 bases in the middle. Complete variable domain (other parts from reference TRBV11-2 and TRBJ2-7): EAGVAQSPRYKIIEKRQSVAFWCNPISGHATLYWYQQILGQGPKLLIQFQNNGVVDDSQLPKDRFSAERLKGVDSTLKIQPAKLEDSAVYLCASSLALAIKQYFGPGTRLTVT.

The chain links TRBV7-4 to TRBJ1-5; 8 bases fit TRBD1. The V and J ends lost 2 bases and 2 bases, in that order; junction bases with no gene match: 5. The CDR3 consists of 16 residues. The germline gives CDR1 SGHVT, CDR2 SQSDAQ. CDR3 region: CASSLNRGQGNQPQHF. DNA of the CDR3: TGTGCCAGCAGCTTAAATAGGGGACAGGGCAATCAGCCCCAGCATTTT.

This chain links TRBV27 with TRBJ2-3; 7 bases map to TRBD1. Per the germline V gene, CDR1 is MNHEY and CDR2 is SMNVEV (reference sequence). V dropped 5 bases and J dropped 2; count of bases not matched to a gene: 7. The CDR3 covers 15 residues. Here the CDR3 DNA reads TGTGCCAGCAGTCCCCGGGACAGTATCACAGATACGCAGTATTTT. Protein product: CASSPRDSITDTQYF.

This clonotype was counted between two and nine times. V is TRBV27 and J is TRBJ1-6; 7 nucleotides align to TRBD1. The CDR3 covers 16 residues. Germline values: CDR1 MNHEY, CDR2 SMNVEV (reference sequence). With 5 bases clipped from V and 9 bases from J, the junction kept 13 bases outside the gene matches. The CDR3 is CASSKGYEGAGSPLHF. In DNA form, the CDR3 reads TGTGCCAGCAGTAAGGGTTACGAGGGGGCGGGTTCACCCCTCCACTTT.

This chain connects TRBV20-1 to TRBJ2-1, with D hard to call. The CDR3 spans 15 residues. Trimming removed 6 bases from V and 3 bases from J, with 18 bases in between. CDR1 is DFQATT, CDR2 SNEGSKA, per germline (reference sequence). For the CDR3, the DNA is TGCAGTGCCGGGCCATCCCCCCAACACTACAATGAGCAGTTCTTC. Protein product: CSAGPSPQHYNEQFF.

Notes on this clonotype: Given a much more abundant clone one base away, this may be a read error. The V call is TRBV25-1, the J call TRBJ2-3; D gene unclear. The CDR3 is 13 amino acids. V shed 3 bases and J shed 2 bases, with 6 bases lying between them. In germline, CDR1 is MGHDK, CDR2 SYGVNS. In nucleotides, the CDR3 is TGTGCCAGCAGTGATGACATCACAGATACGCAGTATTTT. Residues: CASSDDITDTQYF.

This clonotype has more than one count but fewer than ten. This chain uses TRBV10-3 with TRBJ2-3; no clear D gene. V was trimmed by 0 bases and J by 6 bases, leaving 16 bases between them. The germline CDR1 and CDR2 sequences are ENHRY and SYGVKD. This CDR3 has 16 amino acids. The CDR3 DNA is TGTGCCATCAGTGAGTCTTCCCCCCCTTCTGCGGATACGCAGTATTTT. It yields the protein CAISESSPPSADTQYF.

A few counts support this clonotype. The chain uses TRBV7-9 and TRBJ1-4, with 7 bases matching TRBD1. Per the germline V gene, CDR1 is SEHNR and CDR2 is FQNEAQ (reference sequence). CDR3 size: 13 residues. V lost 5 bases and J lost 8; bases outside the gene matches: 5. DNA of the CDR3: TGTGCCAGCAGCGACAGGGTGGACGAAAAACTGTTTTTT. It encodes CASSDRVDEKLFF.

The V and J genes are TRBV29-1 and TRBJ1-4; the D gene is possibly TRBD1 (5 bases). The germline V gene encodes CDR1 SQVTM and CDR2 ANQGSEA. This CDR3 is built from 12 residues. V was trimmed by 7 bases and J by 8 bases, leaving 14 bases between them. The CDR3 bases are TGCAGCGCCGGCAGACAGAGAGAAAAACTGTTTTTT. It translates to CSAGRQREKLFF.

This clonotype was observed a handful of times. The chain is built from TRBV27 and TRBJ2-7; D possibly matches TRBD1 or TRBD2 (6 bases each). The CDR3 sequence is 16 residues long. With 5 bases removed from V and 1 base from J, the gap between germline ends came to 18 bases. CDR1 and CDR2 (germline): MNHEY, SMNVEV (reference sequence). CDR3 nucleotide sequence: TGTGCCAGCAGTCCAAGGGGGACTTACGAATCCTACGAGCAGTACTTC. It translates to CASSPRGTYESYEQYF.

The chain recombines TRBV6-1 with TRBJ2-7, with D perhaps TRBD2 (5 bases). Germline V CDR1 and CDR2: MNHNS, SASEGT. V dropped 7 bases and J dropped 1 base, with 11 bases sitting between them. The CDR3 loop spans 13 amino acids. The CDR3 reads CASNPGISYEQYF. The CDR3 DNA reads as TGTGCCAGCAACCCGGGAATTTCCTACGAGCAGTACTTC.